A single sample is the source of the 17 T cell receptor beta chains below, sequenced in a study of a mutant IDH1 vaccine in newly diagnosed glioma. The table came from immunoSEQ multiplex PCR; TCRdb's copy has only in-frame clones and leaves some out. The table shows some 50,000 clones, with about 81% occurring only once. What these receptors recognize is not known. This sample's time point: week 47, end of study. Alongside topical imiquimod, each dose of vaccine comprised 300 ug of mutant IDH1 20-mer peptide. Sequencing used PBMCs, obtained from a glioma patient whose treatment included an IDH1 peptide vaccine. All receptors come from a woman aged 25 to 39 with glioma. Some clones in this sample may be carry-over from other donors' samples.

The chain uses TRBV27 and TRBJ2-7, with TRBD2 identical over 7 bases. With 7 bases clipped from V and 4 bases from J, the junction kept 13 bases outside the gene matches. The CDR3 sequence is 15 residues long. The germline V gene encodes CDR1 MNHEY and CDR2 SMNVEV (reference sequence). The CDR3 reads CASTSAASGEYEQYF. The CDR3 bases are TGTGCCAGCACCTCGGCGGCTAGCGGAGAATACGAGCAGTACTTC.

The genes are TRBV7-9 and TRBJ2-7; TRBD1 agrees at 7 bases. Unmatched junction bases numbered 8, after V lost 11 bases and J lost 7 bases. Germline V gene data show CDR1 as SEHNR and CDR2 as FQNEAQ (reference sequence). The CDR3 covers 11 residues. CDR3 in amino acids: CAVYTGEEQYF. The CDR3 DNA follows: TGTGCCGTCTACACAGGGGAAGAGCAGTACTTC.

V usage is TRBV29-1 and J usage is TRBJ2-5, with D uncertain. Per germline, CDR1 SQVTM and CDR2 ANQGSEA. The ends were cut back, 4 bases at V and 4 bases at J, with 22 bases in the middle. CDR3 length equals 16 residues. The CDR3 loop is CSVGGLVGGPTETQYF. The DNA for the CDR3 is TGCAGCGTTGGAGGTTTGGTAGGCGGACCCACAGAGACCCAGTACTTC.

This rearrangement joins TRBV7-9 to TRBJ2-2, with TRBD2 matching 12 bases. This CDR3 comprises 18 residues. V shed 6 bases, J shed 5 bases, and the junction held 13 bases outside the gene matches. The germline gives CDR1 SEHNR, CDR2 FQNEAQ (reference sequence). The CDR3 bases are TGTGCCAGCAGGCCCCCCCTTACTAGCGGGAGGTTTACCGGGGAGCTGTTTTTT. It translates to CASRPPLTSGRFTGELFF.

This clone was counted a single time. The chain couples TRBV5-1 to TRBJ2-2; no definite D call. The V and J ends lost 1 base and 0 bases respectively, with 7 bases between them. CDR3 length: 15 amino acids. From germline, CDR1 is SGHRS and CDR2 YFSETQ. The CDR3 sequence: CASSLKGSNTGELFF. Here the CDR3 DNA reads TGCGCCAGCAGCTTGAAAGGTTCGAACACCGGGGAGCTGTTTTTT.

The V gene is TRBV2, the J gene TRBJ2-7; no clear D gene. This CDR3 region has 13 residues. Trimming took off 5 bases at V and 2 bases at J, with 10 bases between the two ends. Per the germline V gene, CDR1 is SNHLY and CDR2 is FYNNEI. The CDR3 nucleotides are TGTGCCAGCAGTATGGGCAGGACCTACGAGCAGTACTTC. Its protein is CASSMGRTYEQYF.

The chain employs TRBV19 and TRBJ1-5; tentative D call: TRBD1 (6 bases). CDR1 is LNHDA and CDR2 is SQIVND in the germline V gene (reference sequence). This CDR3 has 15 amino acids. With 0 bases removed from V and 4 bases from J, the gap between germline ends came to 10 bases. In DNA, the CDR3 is TGTGCCAGTAGTATAGAGACAGGATGGAATCAGCCCCAGCATTTT. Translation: CASSIETGWNQPQHF.

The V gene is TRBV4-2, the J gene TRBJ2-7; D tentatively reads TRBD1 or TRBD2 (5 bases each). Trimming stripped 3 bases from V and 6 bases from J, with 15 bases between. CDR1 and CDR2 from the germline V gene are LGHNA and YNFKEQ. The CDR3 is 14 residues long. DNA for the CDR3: TGTGCCAGCAGCCAGATCGGGACCACTGCCGAGCAGTACTTC. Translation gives CASSQIGTTAEQYF.

This CDR3 reads CASSLLGEETF. The CDR3 region has the DNA TGTGCCAGCAGTTTATTGGGGGAGGAGACCTTC. V usage is TRBV28 and J usage is TRBJ1-2; D is possibly TRBD1 (5 bases). CDR1 MDHEN and CDR2 SYDVKM come from the germline V gene. With 1 base removed from V and 14 bases from J, the gap between germline ends came to 11 bases. The CDR3 extends over 11 amino acids.

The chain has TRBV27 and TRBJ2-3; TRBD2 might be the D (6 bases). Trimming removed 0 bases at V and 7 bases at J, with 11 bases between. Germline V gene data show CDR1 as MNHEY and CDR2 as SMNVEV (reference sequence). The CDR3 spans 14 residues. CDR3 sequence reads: CASSLSVEGNTQYF. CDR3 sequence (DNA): TGTGCCAGCAGTTTATCTGTGGAGGGAAATACGCAGTATTTT.

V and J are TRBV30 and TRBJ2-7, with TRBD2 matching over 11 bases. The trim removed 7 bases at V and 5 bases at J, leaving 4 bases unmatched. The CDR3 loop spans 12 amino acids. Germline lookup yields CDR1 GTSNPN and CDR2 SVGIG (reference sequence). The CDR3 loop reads CASSGRIDEQYF. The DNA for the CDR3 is TGTGCCTCTAGCGGGAGGATTGACGAGCAGTACTTC.

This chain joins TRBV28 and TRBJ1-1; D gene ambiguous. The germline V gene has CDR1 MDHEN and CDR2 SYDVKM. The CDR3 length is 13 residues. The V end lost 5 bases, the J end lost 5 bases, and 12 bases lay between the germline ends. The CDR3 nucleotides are TGTGCCAGCAGTCCCTGGTTGGAAACTGAAGCTTTCTTT. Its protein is CASSPWLETEAFF.

CDR3 DNA: TGTGCCAGCTCACCCGTGTGGGACAGAACTGAGAACACCATATATTTT. Protein product: CASSPVWDRTENTIYF. This chain uses TRBV18 with TRBJ1-3; TRBD1 matches at 7 bases. Germline CDR1 and CDR2: KGHSH and LQKENI. The V gene end was trimmed by 3 bases and the J gene end by 7 bases; junction bases not matched to a gene: 12. The CDR3 runs 16 residues. Together with reference TRBV18 and TRBJ1-3, the CDR3 gives the full variable domain: NAGVMQNPRHLVRRRGQEARLRCSPMKGHSHVYWYRQLPEEGLKFMVYLQKENIIDESGMPKERFSAEFPKEGPSILRIQQVVRGDSAAYFCASSPVWDRTENTIYFGEGSWLTVV.

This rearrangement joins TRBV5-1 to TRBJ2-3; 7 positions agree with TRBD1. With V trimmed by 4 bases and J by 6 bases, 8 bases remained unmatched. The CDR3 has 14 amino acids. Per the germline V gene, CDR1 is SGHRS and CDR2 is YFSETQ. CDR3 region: CASSLGTEGDTQYF. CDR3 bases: TGCGCCAGCAGCCTAGGGACAGAGGGTGATACGCAGTATTTT.

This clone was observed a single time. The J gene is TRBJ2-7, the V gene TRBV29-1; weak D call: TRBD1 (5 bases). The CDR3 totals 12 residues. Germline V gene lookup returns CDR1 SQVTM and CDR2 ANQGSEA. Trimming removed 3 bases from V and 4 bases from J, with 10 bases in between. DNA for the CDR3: TGCAGCGTTGAGAGGCCAGGGTACGAGCAGTACTTC. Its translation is CSVERPGYEQYF.

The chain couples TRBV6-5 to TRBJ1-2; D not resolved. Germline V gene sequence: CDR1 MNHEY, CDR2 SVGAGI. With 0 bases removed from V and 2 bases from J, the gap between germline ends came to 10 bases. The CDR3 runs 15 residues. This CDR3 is CASSYSWAPNYGYTF. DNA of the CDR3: TGTGCCAGCAGTTACTCCTGGGCCCCAAACTATGGCTACACCTTC.

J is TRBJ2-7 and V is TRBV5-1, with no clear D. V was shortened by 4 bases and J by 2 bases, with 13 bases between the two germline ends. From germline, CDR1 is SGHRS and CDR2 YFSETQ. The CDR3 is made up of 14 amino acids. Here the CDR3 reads CASSPRTVTYEQYF. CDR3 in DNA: TGCGCCAGCAGCCCCCGGACGGTAACCTACGAGCAGTACTTC.